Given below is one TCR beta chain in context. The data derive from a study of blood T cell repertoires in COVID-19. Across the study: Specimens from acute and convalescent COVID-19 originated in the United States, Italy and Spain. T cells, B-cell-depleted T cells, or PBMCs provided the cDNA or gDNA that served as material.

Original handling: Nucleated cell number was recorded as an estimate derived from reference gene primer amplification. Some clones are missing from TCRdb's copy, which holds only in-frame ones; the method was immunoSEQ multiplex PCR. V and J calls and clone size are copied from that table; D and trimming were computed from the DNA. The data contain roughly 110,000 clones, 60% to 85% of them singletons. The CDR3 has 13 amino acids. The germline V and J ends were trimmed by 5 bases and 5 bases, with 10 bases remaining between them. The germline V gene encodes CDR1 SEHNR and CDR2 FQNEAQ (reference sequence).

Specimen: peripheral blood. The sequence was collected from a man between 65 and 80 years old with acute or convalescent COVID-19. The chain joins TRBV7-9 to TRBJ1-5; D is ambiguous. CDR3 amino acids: CASSESHYQPQHF. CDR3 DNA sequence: TGTGCCAGCAGCGAGTCCCACTATCAGCCCCAGCATTTT.